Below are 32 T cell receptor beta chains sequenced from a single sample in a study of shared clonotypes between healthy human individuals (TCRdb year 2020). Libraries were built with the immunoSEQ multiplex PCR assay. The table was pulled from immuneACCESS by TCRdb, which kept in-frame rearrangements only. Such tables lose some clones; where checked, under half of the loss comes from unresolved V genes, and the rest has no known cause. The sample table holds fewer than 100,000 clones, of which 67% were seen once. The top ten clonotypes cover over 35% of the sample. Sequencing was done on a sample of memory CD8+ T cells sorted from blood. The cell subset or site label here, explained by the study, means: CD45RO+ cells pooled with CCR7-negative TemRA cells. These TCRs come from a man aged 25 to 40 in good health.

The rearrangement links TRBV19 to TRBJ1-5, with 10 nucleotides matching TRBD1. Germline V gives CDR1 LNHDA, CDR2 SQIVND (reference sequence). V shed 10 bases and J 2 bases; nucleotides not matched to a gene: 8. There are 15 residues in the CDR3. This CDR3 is CATRTGGYGNQPQHF. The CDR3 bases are TGTGCCACCCGGACAGGGGGTTACGGCAATCAGCCCCAGCATTTT.

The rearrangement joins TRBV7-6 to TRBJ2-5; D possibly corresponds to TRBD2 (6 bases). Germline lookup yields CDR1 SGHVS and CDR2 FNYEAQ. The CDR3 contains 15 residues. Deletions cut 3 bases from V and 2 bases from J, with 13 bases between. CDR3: CASSFTRLEQETQYF. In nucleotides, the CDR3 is TGTGCCAGCAGCTTTACTCGACTAGAACAAGAGACCCAGTACTTC.

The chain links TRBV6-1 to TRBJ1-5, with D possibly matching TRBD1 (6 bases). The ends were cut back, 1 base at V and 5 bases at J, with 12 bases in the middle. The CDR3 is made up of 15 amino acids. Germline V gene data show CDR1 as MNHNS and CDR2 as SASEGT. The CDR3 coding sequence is TGTGCCAGCAGTGAAGGGTCTGGACAGCATCAGCCCCAGCATTTT. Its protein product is CASSEGSGQHQPQHF.

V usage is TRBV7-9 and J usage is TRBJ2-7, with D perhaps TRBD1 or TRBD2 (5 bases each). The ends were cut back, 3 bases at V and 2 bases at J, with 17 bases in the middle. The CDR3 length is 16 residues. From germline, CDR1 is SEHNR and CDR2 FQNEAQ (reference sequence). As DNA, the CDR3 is TGTGCCAGCAGCTTGACTTGGGGGACCCGCGCCTACGAGCAGTACTTC. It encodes CASSLTWGTRAYEQYF. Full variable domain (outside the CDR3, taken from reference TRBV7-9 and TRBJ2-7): DTGVSQNPRHKITKRGQNVTFRCDPISEHNRLYWYRQTLGQGPEFLTYFQNEAQLEKSRLLSDRFSAERPKGSFSTLEIQRTEQGDSAMYLCASSLTWGTRAYEQYFGPGTRLTVT.

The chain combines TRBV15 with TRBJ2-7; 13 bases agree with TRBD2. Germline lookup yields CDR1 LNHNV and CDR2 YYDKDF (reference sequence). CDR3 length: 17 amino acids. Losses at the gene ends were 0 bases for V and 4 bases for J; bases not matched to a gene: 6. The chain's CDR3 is CATSRDRLAGGVYEQYF. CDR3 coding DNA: TGTGCCACCAGCAGAGATCGACTAGCGGGAGGAGTTTACGAGCAGTACTTC.

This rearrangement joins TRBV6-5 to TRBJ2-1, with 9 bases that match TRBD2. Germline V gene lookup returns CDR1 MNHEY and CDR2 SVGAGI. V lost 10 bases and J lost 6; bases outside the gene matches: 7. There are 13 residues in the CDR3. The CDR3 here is CATSASGINEQFF. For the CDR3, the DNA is TGTGCCACCTCGGCTAGCGGGATCAATGAGCAGTTCTTC.

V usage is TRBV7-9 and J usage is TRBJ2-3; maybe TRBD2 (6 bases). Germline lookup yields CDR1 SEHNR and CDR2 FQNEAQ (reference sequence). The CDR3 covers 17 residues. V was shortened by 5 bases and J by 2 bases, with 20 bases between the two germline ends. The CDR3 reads CASSQLESGLFTDTQYF. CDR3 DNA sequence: TGTGCCAGCAGCCAACTAGAGAGCGGGCTATTCACAGATACGCAGTATTTT.

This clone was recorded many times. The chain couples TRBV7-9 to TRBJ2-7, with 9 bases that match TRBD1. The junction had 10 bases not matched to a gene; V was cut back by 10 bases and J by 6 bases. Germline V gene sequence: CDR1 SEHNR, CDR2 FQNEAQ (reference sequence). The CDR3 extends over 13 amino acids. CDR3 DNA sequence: TGTGCCATCCAGAGGACAGGGGTTACCGAGCAGTACTTC. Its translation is CAIQRTGVTEQYF. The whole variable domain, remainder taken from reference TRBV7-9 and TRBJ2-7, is DTGVSQNPRHKITKRGQNVTFRCDPISEHNRLYWYRQTLGQGPEFLTYFQNEAQLEKSRLLSDRFSAERPKGSFSTLEIQRTEQGDSAMYLCAIQRTGVTEQYFGPGTRLTVT.

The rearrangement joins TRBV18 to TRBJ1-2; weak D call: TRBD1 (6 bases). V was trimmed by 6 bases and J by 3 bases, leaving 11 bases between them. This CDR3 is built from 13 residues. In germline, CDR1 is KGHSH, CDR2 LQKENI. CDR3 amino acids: CASSLEGDYGYTF. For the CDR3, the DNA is TGTGCCAGCTCCCTCGAGGGGGACTATGGCTACACCTTC.

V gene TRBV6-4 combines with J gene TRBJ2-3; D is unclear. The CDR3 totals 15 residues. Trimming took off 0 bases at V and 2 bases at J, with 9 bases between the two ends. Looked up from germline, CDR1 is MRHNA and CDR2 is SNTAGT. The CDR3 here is CASSDSVQSTDTQYF. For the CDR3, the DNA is TGTGCCAGCAGTGACTCAGTACAGTCCACAGATACGCAGTATTTT.

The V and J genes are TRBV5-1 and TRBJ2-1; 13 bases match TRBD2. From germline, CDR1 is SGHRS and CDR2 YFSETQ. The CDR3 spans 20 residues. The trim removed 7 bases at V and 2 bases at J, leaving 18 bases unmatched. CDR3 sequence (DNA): TGCGCCAGCGGGGGGACTAGCGGGAAAAAGTCAGGCCTCCCCTACAATGAGCAGTTCTTC. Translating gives CASGGTSGKKSGLPYNEQFF.

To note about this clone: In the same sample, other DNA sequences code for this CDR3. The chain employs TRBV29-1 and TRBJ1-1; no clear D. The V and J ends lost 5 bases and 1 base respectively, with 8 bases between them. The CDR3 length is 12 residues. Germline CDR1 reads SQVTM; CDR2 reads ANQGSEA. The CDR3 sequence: CSVLPGNTEAFF. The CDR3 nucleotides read TGCAGCGTTCTGCCGGGGAACACTGAAGCTTTCTTT.

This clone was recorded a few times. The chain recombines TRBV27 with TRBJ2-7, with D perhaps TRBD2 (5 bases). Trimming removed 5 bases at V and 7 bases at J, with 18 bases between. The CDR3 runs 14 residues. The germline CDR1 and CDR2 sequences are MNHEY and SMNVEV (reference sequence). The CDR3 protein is CASSHVRGKGEQYF. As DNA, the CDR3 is TGTGCCAGCAGTCACGTACGGGGAAAGGGAGAGCAGTACTTC.

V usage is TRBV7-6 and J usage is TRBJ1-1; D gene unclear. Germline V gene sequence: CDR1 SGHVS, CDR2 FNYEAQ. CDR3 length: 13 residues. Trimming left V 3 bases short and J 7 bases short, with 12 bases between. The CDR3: CASSFYSGDEAFF. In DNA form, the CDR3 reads TGTGCCAGCAGCTTTTATTCCGGAGATGAAGCTTTCTTT.

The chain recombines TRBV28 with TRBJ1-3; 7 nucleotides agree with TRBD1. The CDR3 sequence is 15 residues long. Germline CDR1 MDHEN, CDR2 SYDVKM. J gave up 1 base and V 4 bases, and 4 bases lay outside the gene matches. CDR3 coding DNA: TGTGCCAGCAGTTCCGACAGGGAGTCTGGAAACACCATATATTTT. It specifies CASSSDRESGNTIYF. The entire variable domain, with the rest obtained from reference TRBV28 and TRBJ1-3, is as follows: DVKVTQSSRYLVKRTGEKVFLECVQDMDHENMFWYRQDPGLGLRLIYFSYDVKMKEKGDIPEGYSVSREKKERFSLILESASTNQTSMYLCASSSDRESGNTIYFGEGSWLTVV.

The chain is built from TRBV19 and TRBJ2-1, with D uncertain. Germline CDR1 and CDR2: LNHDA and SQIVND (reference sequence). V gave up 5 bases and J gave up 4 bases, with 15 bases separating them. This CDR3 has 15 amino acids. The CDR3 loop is CASSSSQISYNEQFF. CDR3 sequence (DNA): TGTGCCAGTAGTTCGTCCCAGATATCATACAATGAGCAGTTCTTC. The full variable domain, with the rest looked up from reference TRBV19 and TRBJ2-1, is DGGITQSPKYLFRKEGQNVTLSCEQNLNHDAMYWYRQDPGQGLRLIYYSQIVNDFQKGDIAEGYSVSREKKESFPLTVTSAQKNPTAFYLCASSSSQISYNEQFFGPGTRLTVL.

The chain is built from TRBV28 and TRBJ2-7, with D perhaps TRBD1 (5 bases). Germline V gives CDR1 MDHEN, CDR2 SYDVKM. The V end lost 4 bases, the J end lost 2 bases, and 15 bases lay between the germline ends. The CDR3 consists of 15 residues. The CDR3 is CASSSLTDSPYEQYF. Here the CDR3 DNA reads TGTGCCAGCAGTTCCTTAACAGACAGTCCCTACGAGCAGTACTTC.

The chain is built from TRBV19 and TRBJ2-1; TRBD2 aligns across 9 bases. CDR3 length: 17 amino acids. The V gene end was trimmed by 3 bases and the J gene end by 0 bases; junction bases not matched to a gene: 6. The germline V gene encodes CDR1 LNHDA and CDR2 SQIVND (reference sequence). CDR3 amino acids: CASSIRTSVSSYNEQFF. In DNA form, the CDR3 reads TGTGCCAGTAGTATCCGGACTAGCGTAAGCTCCTACAATGAGCAGTTCTTC.

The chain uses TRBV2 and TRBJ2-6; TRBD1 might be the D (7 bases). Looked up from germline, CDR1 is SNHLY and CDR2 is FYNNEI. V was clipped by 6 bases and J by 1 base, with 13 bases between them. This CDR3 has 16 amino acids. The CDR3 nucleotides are TGTGCCAGCAGGGAGGGGGCGCGTTCTGGGGCCAACGTCCTGACTTTC. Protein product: CASREGARSGANVLTF.

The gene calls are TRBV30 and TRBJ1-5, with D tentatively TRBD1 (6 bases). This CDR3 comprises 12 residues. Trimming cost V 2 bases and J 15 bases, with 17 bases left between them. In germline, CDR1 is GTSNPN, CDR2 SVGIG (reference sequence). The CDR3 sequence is CAWSSEGEDLHF. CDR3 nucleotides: TGTGCCTGGAGTTCAGAGGGGGAGGACTTGCATTTT.

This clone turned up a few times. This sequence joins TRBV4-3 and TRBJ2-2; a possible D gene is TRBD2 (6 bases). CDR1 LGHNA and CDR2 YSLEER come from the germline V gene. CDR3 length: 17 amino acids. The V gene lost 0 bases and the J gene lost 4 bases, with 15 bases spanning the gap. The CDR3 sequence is CASSQDSGSSLTGELFF. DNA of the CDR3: TGCGCCAGCAGCCAAGATTCCGGGAGTTCACTCACCGGGGAGCTGTTTTTT.

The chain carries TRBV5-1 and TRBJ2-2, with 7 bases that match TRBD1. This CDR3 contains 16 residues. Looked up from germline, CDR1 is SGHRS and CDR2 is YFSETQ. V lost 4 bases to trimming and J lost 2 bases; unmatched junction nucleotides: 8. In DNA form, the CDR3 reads TGCGCCAGCAGCAAAAACAGGGGTGCCAACACCGGGGAGCTGTTTTTT. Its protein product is CASSKNRGANTGELFF.

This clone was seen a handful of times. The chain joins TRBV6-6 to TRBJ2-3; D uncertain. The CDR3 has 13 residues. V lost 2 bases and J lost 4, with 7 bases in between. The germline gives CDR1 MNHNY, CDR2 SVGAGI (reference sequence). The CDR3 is CASSYHIPDTQYF. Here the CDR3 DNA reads TGTGCCAGCAGTTACCATATCCCAGATACGCAGTATTTT.

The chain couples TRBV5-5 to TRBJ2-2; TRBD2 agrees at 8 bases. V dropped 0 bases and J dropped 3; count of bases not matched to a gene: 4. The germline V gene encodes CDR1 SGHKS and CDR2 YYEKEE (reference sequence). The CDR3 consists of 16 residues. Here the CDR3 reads CASSLEAGAHTGELFF. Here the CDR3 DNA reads TGTGCCAGCAGCTTGGAAGCGGGAGCGCACACCGGGGAGCTGTTTTTT.

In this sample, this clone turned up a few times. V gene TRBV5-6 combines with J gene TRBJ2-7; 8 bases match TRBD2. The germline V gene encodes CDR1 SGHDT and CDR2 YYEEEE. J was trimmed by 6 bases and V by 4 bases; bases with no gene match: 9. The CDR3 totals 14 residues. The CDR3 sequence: CASSQTGLDAEQYF. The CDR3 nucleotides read TGTGCCAGCAGCCAAACGGGACTAGACGCCGAGCAGTACTTC.

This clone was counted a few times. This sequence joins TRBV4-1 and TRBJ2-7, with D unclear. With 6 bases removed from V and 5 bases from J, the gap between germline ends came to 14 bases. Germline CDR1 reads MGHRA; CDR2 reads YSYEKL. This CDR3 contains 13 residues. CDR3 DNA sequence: TGCGCCAGCAGTCCCTATCTAGGGAACGAGCAGTACTTC. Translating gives CASSPYLGNEQYF.

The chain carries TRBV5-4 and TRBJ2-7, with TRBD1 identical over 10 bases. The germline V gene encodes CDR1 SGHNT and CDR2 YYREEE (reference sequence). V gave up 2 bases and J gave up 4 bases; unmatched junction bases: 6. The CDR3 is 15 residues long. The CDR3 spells CASSLPGQGLYEQYF. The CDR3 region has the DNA TGTGCCAGCAGCTTACCGGGACAGGGGTTATACGAGCAGTACTTC.

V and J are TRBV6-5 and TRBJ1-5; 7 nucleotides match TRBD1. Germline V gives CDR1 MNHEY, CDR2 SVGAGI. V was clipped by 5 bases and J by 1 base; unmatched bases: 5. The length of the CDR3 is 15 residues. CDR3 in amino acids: CASSRDSWSNQPQHF. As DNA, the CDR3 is TGTGCCAGCAGTCGGGACAGCTGGAGCAATCAGCCCCAGCATTTT.

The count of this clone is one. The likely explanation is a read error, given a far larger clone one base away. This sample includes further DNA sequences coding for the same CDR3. The CDR3 bases are TGTGCCAGCAGTATTACGGGGGACACTGAAGCTTTCTTT. Translated: CASSITGDTEAFF. This chain joins TRBV27 and TRBJ1-1; perhaps TRBD1 as D (5 bases). Germline V gives CDR1 MNHEY, CDR2 SMNVEV (reference sequence). Between the trimmed V and J ends, which lost 5 bases and 3 bases, there was a span of 10 bases. The CDR3 loop spans 13 amino acids.

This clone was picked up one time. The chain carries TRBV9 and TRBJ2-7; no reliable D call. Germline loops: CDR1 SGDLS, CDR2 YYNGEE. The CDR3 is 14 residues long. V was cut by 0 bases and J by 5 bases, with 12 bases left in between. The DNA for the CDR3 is TGTGCCAGCAGCGTAGGCAGATATGGCCACGAGCAGTACTTC. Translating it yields CASSVGRYGHEQYF.

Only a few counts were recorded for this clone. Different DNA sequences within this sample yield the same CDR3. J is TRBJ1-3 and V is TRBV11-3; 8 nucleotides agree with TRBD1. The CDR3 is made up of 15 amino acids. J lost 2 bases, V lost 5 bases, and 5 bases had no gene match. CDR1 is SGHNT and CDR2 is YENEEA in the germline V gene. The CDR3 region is CASSPGQGPGNTIYF. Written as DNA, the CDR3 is TGTGCCAGCAGCCCAGGACAGGGCCCTGGAAACACCATATATTTT.

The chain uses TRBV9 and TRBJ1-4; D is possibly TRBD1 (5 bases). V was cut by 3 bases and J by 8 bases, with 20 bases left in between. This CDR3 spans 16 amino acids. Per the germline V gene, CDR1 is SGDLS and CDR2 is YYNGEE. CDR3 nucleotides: TGTGCCAGCAGCGCACCTCGGGGGGTCAGCGGGGAAAAACTGTTTTTT. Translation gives CASSAPRGVSGEKLFF.